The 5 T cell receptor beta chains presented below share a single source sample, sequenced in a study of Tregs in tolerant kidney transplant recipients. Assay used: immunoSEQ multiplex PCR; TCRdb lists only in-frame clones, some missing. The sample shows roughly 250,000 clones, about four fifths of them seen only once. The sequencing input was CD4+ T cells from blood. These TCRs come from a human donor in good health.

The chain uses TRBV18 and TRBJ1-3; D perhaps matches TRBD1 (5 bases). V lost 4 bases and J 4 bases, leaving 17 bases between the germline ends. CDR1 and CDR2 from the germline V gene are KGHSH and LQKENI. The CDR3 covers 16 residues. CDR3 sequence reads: CASSRAPGSAGNTIYF. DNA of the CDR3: TGTGCCAGCTCACGTGCACCAGGGTCGGCAGGAAACACCATATATTTT.

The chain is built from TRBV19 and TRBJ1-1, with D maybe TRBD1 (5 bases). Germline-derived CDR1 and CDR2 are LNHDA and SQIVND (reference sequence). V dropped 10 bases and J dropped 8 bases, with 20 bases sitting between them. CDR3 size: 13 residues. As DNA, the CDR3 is TGTGCCACCACCTATGGGGGTCTGAGGGAAGCTTTCTTT. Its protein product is CATTYGGLREAFF.

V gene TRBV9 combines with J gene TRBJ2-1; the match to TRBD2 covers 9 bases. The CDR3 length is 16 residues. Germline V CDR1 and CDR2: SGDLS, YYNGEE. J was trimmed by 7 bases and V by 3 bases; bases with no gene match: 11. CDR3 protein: CASSAPPGLAGNEQFF. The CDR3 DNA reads TGTGCCAGCAGCGCCCCCCCCGGGCTAGCGGGGAATGAGCAGTTCTTC.

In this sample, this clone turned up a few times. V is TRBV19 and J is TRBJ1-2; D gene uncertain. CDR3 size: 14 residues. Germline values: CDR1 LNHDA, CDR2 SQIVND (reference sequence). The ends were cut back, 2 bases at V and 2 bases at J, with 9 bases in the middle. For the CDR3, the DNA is TGTGCCAGTAGTATATGGGCAAGAAACTATGGCTACACCTTC. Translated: CASSIWARNYGYTF.

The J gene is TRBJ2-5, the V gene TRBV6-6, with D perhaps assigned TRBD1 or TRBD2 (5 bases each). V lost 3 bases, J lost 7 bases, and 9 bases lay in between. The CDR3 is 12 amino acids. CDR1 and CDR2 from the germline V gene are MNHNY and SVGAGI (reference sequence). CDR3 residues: CASSYGGMTQYF. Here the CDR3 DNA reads TGTGCCAGCAGTTATGGGGGTATGACCCAGTACTTC.